The entry below describes one TCR beta chain. Its cognate antigen is unknown. This entry is derived from a study of Ad26.COV2.S vaccination and SARS-CoV-2 variants. Notes on the study in general: It was vaccine recipients, not placebo recipients, who had the higher spike-specific TCR breadth.

Only in-frame clones appear in the TCRdb table, and some are missing; sequencing was by immunoSEQ multiplex PCR. The repertoire holds 300,000 to 400,000 clones, with 70% to 90% as singletons. Treatment indicated: roughly 20 received Ad26.COV2.S at low or high dose, single or two shots; 5 received placebo; per-sample allocation not given. All samples were drawn on day 63, counting from the first vaccine or placebo injection. This CDR3 is 15 amino acids long. Per germline, CDR1 SGHRS and CDR2 YFSETQ. Trimming pared 3 bases from V and 0 bases from J, leaving 10 bases between. Sequenced material: peripheral blood, taken in a trial of Ad26.COV2.S vaccine versus placebo. The source is a person between 18 and 60 years old who received the Ad26.COV2.S COVID-19 vaccine or a placebo. V gene TRBV5-1 combines with J gene TRBJ1-3; D uncertain. CDR3 coding DNA: TGCGCCAGCAGCTCGGACGGAGCCTCTGGAAACACCATATATTTT. Its translation: CASSSDGASGNTIYF.